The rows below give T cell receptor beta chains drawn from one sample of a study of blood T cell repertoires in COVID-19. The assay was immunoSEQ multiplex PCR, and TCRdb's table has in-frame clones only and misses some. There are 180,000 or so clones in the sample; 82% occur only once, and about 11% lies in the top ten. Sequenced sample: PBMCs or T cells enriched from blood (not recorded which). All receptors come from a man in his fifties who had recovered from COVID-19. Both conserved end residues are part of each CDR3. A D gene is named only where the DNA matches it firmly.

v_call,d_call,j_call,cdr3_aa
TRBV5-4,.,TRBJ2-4,CASSAFRDGDKNIQYF
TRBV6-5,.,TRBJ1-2,CASSYSSLANYGYTF
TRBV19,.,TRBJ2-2,CASSTGNTGELFF
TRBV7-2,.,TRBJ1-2,CASSFGYREGYTF
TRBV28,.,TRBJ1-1,CASSLEGRHTEAFF
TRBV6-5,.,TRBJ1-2,CASSYSTGDGYTF
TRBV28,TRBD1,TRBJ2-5,CASSSPPRGQGLETQYF
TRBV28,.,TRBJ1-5,CASSLTGREWSQPQHF
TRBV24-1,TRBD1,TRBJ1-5,CATSDNAGGLDQPQHF
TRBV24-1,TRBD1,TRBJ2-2,CATSDFGTANTGELFF
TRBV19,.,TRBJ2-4,CASSIEVRRDVQYF
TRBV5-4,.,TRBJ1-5,CASSPGGGRDSNQPQHF
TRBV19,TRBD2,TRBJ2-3,CASSRTSESDTQYF
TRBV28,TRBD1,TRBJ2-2,CASSPQGGNTGELFF
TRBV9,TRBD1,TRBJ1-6,CASSGGDRGSPLHF
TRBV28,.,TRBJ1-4,CASSETRVLFF
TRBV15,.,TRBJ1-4,CATSRDRVRFNEKLFF
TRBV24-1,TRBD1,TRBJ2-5,CATSDLLDRGGQETQYF
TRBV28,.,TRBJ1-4,CASREGTNEKLFF
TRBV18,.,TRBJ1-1,CASSPSRDNPREKLF
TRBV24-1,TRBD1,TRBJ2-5,CATSDRKDRDRGRETQYF
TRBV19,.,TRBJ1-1,CASSISLEDTEAFF
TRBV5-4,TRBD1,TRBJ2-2,CASSFTGGANTGELFF
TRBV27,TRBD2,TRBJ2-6,CASSKTSGGTGANVLTF
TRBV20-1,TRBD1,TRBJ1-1,CSASFLGTGGEAFF
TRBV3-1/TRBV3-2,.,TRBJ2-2,CASSQFGPGELFF
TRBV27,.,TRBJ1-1,CASSLQGTVTEAFF
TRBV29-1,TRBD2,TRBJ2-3,CSVEGLAGADTQYF
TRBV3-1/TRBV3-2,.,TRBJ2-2,CASSQALGRKTGELFF
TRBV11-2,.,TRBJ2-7,CASSPDRTYEQYF
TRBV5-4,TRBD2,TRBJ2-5,CASSKLAGGSETQYF
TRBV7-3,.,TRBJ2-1,CASSLTETNRGEQFF
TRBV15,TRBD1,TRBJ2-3,CATSSYERGLSTDTQYF
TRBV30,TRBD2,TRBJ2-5,CAWSVTLRGGLGTQYF
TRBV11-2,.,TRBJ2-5,CASSFLAGTFQETQYF
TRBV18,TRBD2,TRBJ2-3,CASSPSTSGTDTQYF
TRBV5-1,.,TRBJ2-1,CASSLWSDEQFF
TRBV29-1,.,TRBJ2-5,CSVEEGVETQYF
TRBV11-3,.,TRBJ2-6,CASSLWTVGSGANVLTF
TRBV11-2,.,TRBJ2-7,CASSPLSRQGTYEQYF
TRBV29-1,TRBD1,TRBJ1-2,CSAGGGTGTLAGGYTF
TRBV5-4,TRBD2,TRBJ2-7,CASSKQTSGVFYEQYF
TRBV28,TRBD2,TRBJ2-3,CASSTASGGHTDTQYF
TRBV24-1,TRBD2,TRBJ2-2,CATSTRQAGGTGELFF
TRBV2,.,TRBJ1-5,CASTGTRNQPQHF
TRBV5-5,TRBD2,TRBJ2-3,CASSLSFERGLTDTQYF
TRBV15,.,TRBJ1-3,CATSRGASGNTIYF
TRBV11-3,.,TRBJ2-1,CASSLSRGGGAHEQFF
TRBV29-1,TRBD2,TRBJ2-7,CSVQVPGTSGDYEQYF
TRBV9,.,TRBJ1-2,CASSVGGANYGYTF
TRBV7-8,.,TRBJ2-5,CASSGRQVSQETQYF
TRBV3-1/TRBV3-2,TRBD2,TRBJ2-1,CASSQLGLAGADGHNEQFF